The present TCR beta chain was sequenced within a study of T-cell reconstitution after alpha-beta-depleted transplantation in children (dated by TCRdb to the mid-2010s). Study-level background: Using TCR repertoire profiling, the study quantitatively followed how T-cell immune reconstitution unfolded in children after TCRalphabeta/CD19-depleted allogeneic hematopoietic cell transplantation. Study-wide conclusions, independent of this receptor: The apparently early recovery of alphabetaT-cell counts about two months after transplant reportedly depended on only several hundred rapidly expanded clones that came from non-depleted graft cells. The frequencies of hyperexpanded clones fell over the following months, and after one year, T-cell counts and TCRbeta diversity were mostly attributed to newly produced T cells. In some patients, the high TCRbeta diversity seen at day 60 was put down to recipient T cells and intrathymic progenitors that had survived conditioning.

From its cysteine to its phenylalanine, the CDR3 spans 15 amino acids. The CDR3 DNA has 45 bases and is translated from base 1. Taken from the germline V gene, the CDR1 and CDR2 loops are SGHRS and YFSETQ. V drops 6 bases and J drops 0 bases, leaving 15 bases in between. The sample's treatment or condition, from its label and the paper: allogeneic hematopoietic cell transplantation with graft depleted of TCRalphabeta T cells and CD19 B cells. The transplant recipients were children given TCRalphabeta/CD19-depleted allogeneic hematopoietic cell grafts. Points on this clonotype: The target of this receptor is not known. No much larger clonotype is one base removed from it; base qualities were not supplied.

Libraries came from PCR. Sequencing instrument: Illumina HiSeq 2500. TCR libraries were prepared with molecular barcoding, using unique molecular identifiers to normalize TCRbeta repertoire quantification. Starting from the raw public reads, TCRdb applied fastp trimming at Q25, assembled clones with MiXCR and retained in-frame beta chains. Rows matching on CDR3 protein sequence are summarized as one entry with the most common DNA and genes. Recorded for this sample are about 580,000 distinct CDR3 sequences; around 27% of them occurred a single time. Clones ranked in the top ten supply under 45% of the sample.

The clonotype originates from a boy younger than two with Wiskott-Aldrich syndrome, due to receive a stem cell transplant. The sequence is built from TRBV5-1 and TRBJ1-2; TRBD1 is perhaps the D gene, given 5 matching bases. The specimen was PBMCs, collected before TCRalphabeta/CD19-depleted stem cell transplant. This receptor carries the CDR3 CASNDGGTTNYGYTF. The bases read TGCGCCAGCAACGATGGGGGAACGACTAACTATGGCTACACCTTC.